This TCR beta chain stems from a study of T cell responses to AZD1222 COVID-19 vaccine. Findings and limits, study-wide: Spike-specific TCR breadth and depth grew following two AZD1222 doses. Of the AZD1222 recipients, only five to seven were seropositive at baseline. Distributed over spike, vaccine-associated CD4 TCRs predominated at 160-218 and 743-854. Close to half of all spike-specific TCRs reportedly target regions of the variants that are unmutated.

The CDR3 extends over 14 amino acids. Germline values: CDR1 LGHDT, CDR2 YNNKEL (reference sequence). Trimming shortened V by 4 bases and J by 7 bases, and 13 bases separated the two germline ends. As for this clone: What it binds is unknown.

Assay used: immunoSEQ multiplex PCR; TCRdb lists only in-frame clones, some missing. The sample holds tens of thousands of clones, 75% to 90% seen once. J is TRBJ2-2 and V is TRBV3-1 (or the pseudogene TRBV3-2); D unresolved. The specimen was peripheral blood, collected 28 days after the second AZD1222 dose. This sequence was found in an adult who received the AZD1222 COVID-19 vaccine. The CDR3 here is CASSLDPDDGELFF. DNA for the CDR3: TGTGCCAGCAGCCTGGACCCGGACGACGGGGAGCTGTTTTTT.